A single sample gave rise to the 11 T cell receptor beta chains below, sequenced in a study of response to subunit inactivated influenza vaccine. TCRdb fed the RT-PCR reads into MiXCR, producing one record per CDR3 protein. The sample has 650,000 to 800,000 distinct CDR3 sequences, about 18% seen once. Sequenced here: PBMCs from blood, sampled roughly 5 days after vaccination. The receptors stem from a man in his fifties who received an inactivated influenza vaccine.

The chain joins TRBV6-2 or TRBV6-3 to TRBJ2-5; D gene ambiguous. The V and J ends lost 2 bases and 11 bases respectively, with 9 bases between them. Germline CDR1 reads MNHEY; CDR2 reads SVGEGT. The CDR3 is 11 amino acids. The CDR3 loop reads CASSYGPPQYF. DNA of the CDR3: TGTGCCAGCAGTTACGGACCCCCTCAGTACTTC.

Many counts were recorded for this clonotype. The chain is built from TRBV18 and TRBJ2-7, with D perhaps assigned TRBD1 or TRBD2 (5 bases each). With 1 base removed from V and 2 bases from J, the gap between germline ends came to 12 bases. The V gene's germline CDR1 is KGHSH and CDR2 LQKENI. This CDR3 has 15 amino acids. The CDR3 reads CASSPLVGGPYEQYF. DNA for the CDR3: TGTGCCAGCTCACCACTCGTTGGGGGACCCTACGAGCAGTACTTC.

The J gene is TRBJ2-7, the V gene TRBV10-3; 10 bases align to TRBD1. The CDR3 length is 15 residues. V trimming: 3 bases; J trimming: 4 bases; junction bases outside the gene matches: 6. The germline CDR1 and CDR2 sequences are ENHRY and SYGVKD. The CDR3: CAISDPPGQGYEQYF. As DNA, the CDR3 is TGTGCCATCAGTGACCCCCCGGGACAGGGGTACGAGCAGTACTTC.

Only a few counts were recorded for this clonotype. The chain recombines TRBV4-2 with TRBJ2-5; 9 nucleotides line up with TRBD1. Germline values: CDR1 LGHNA, CDR2 YNFKEQ. The CDR3 runs to 14 residues. Trimming at V came to 0 bases and at J to 5 bases, leaving 1 base not matched to a gene. The CDR3 DNA is TGTGCCAGCAGCCAAGAGACAGGGGGGGAGACCCAGTACTTC. Translating it yields CASSQETGGETQYF.

J is TRBJ2-1 and V is TRBV5-6, with D possibly TRBD1 on 5 matching bases. The CDR3 is 13 amino acids. Trimming cost V 4 bases and J 5 bases, with 10 bases left between them. Germline CDR1 SGHDT, CDR2 YYEEEE. For the CDR3, the DNA is TGTGCCAGCAGCCCAGACAGCGACAATGAGCAGTTCTTC. It specifies CASSPDSDNEQFF.

This clonotype was found a few times. This sequence joins TRBV7-2 and TRBJ2-7; 8 nucleotides agree with TRBD2. The CDR3 runs to 17 residues. Per the germline V gene, CDR1 is SGHTA and CDR2 is FQGNSA. V lost 4 bases to trimming and J lost 1 base; unmatched junction nucleotides: 12. This CDR3 reads CASSSRLRGGRSYEQYF. In DNA, the CDR3 is TGTGCCAGCAGCTCCCGCCTGCGTGGCGGGAGGTCCTACGAGCAGTACTTC.

This clonotype was recorded many times. The chain has TRBV5-5 and TRBJ2-1; TRBD2 is a possible D gene (6 bases). CDR1 and CDR2 (germline): SGHKS, YYEKEE (reference sequence). The CDR3 contains 15 residues. Trimming removed 4 bases from V and 5 bases from J, with 16 bases in between. Here the CDR3 DNA reads TGTGCCAGCAGCGCCGGGACTCGGACCGACAATGAGCAGTTCTTC. It translates to CASSAGTRTDNEQFF.

In its sample, this clonotype was seen a few times. J is TRBJ1-6 and V is TRBV7-2, with D possibly matching TRBD1 (6 bases). The ends were cut back, 4 bases at V and 10 bases at J, with 11 bases in the middle. This CDR3 has 13 residues. The germline gives CDR1 SGHTA, CDR2 FQGNSA. In DNA form, the CDR3 reads TGTGCCAGCAGCTGGGACATAAACTCACCCCTCCACTTT. It specifies CASSWDINSPLHF.

This chain uses TRBV15 with TRBJ1-6; D perhaps matches TRBD1 (6 bases). This CDR3 is built from 15 residues. V was shortened by 0 bases and J by 10 bases, with 13 bases between the two germline ends. Germline V lookup: CDR1 LNHNV, CDR2 YYDKDF (reference sequence). The DNA for the CDR3 is TGTGCCACCAGCAGAGATCCACAGGGAGGATCACCCCTCCACTTT. Encoded protein: CATSRDPQGGSPLHF.

The chain uses TRBV20-1 and TRBJ2-3, with 14 bases fitting TRBD2. The length of the CDR3 is 16 residues. Germline CDR1 is DFQATT and CDR2 is SNEGSKA (reference sequence). The ends lost 4 bases at V and 0 bases at J; junction bases unmatched: 3. The CDR3 spells CSAIRTSGRSTDTQYF. In DNA, the CDR3 is TGCAGTGCTATACGGACTAGCGGGAGGAGCACAGATACGCAGTATTTT.

The V call is TRBV5-1, the J call TRBJ2-7, with 12 bases fitting TRBD1. Germline V CDR1 and CDR2: SGHRS, YFSETQ. The CDR3 consists of 15 residues. Unmatched junction bases numbered 5, after V lost 4 bases and J lost 3 bases. CDR3 in amino acids: CASSPGTGGGYEQYF. CDR3 in DNA: TGCGCCAGCAGCCCCGGGACAGGGGGCGGCTACGAGCAGTACTTC.